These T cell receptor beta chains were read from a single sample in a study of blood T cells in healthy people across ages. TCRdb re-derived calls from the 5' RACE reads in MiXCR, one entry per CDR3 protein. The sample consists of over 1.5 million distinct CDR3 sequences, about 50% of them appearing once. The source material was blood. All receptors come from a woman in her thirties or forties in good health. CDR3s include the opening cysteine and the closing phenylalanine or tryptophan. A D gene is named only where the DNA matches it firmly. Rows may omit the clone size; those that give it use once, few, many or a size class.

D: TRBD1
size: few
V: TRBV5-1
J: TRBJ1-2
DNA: TGCGCCAGCAGCTTACCGGGACAGGGGGCGCAGGGCTACACCTTC
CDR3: CASSLPGQGAQGYTF

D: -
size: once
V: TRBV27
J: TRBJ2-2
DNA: TGTGCCAGCAGTTTCGGGCAGGTTAACACCGGGGAGCTGTTTTTT
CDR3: CASSFGQVNTGELFF

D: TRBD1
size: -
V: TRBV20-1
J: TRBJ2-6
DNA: TGCAGTGCTAGTCGACAGGGCCGCTCTGGGGCCAACGTCCTGACTTTC
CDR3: CSASRQGRSGANVLTF

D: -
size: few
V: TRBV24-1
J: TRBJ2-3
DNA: TGTGCCACCAGTGACCAGGACCCCCCGGGTGGGTATACGCAGTATTTT
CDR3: CATSDQDPPGGYTQYF

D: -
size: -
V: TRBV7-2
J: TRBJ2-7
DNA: TGTGCCAGCAGCTTATATGCTAGCGCCCACGAGCAGTACTTC
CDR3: CASSLYASAHEQYF

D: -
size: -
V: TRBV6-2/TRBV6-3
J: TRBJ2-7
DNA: TGTGCCAGCAGCTCATTCGCCTACGAGCAGTACTTC
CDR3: CASSSFAYEQYF

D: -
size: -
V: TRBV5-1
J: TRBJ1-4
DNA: TGCGCCAGCAGCTGGGGGCCCGATGAAAAACTGTTTTTT
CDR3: CASSWGPDEKLFF

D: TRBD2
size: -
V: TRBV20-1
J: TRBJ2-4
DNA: TGCAGCGGGACTAGCGGGGGGTCACGTAGGGAAAACATTCAGTACTTC
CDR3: CSGTSGGSRRENIQYF

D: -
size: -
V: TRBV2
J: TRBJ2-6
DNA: TGTGCCAGCACGGGGATAGGGGAATTTCAATTAGGCTCTGGGGCCAACGTCCTGACTTTC
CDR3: CASTGIGEFQLGSGANVLTF

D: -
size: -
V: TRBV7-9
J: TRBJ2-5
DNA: TGTGCCAGCAGCCCCTTGGGGGAGCAAGAGACCCAGTACTTC
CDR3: CASSPLGEQETQYF

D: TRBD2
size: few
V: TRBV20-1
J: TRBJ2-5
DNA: TGCAGTGCGCCAACTAGCGGGGGAGTCCAAGAGACCCAGTACTTC
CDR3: CSAPTSGGVQETQYF

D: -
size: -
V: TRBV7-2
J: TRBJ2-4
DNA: TGTGCCAGCAGCGCACGAGGGACGGCAATAGCCAAAAACATTCAGTACTTC
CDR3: CASSARGTAIAKNIQYF

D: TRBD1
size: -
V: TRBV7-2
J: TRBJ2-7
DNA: TGTGCCAGCAGCTCGACAGGGGTCGGTTACGAGCAGTACTTC
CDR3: CASSSTGVGYEQYF

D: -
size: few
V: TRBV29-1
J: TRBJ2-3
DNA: TGCAGCGTTGAGGGGATTCGGACAGATACGCAGTATTTT
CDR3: CSVEGIRTDTQYF

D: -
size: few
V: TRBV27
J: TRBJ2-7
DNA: TGTGCCAGCAGTTTATTGTCCCAGGGTAGGACCTACGAGCAGTACTTC
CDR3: CASSLLSQGRTYEQYF

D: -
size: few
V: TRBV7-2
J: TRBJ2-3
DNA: TGTGCCAGCAGCATCGTTCAGTTCCCCCCGGGCACAGATACGCAGTATTTT
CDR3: CASSIVQFPPGTDTQYF

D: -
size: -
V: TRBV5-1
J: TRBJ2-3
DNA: TGCGCCAGCAGCTTAGAGAACCCCTATACGCAGTATTTT
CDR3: CASSLENPYTQYF

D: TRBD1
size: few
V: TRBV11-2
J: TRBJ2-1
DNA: TGTGCCAGCAGGTCACGACAGGGTCGAGGATGGGGTGAGCAGTTCTTC
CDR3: CASRSRQGRGWGEQFF

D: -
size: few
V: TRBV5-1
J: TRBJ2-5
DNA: TGCGCCAGCAGCTTGTCCTACAGGTGGCAAGAGACCCAGTACTTC
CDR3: CASSLSYRWQETQYF

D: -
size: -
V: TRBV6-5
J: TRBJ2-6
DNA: TGTGCCAGCATAGGCAGAGCTGCTGGGGCCAACGTCCTGACTTTC
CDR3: CASIGRAAGANVLTF

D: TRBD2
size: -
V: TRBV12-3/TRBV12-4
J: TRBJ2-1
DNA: TGTGCCAGCAGAAAGGCGGGGGGCCTATACAATGAGCAGTTCTTC
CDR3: CASRKAGGLYNEQFF

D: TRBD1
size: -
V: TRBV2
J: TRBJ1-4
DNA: TGTGCCAGCACAAAACCGGGACAGGGTGTTGAAAAACTGTTTTTT
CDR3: CASTKPGQGVEKLFF

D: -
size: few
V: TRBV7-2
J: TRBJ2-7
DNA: TGTGCCAGCAGCACCAGTAATCTCCACGAGCAGTACTTC
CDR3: CASSTSNLHEQYF

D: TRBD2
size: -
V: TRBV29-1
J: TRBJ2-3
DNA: TGCAGCGTTGCAGCGGGGGGCCCCACAGATGCGCAGTATTTT
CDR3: CSVAAGGPTDAQYF

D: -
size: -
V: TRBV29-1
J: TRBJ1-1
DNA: TGCAGCGTTGATGCAGGAGATGGGGCTTTCTTT
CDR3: CSVDAGDGAFF

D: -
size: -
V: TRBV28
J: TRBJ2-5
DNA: TGTGCCAGCGCGATTCTTCAAGAGACCCAGTACTTC
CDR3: CASAILQETQYF

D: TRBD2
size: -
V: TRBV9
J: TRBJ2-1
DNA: TGTGCCAGCAGCGTGGGCGGGGGTGTCCACAATGAGCAGTTCTTC
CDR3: CASSVGGGVHNEQFF

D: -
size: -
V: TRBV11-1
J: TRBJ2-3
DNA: TGTGCCAGCAGCGTAGGAAGCACGGCAGATACGCAGTATTTT
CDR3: CASSVGSTADTQYF

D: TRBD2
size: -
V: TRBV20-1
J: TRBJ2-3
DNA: TGCAGTGCCCGCCCGGCGGGGGGTCGGGTAGATACGCAGTATTTT
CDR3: CSARPAGGRVDTQYF

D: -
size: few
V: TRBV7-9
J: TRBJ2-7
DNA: TGTGCCAGCAGCTTAGATCTTGGCGGAGTCTCCTACGAGCAGTACTTC
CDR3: CASSLDLGGVSYEQYF

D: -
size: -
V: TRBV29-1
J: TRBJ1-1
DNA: TGCAGCGTTTCACAGGGGAACACTGAAGCTTTCTTT
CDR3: CSVSQGNTEAFF

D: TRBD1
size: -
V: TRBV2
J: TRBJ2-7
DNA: TGTGCCAGCAGAATACCGCCGGGACAGGGTTACTACGAGCAGTACTTC
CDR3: CASRIPPGQGYYEQYF

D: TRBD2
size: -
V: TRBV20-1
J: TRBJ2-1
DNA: TGCAGTGCCCCCCACTGGACTAGCGGAGATGAGCAGTTCTTC
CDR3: CSAPHWTSGDEQFF

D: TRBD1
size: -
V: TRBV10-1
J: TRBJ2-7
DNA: TGCGCCAGCAGTGAGTACGGGACAGGGAATTCCTACGAGCAGTACTTC
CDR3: CASSEYGTGNSYEQYF

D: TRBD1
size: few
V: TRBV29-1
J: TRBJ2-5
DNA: TGCAGCGTTGACCTCAGGGACAGGGGGGGGCAAGAGACCCAGTACTTC
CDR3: CSVDLRDRGGQETQYF

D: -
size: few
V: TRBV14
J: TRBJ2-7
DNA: TGTGCCAGCAGCCGCGGGATGCTCGCTGAGCAGTACTTC
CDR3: CASSRGMLAEQYF

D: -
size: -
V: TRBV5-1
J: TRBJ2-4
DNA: TGCGCCAGCAGCCCCTCCGGGACACTCTCAGCCAAAAACATTCAGTACTTC
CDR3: CASSPSGTLSAKNIQYF

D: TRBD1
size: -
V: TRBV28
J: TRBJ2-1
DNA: TGTGCCAGCAGCTTGGACAGGTTCAACTCCTACAATGAGCAGTTCTTC
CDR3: CASSLDRFNSYNEQFF

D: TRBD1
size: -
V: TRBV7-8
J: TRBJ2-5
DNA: TGTGCCAGCAGCCGCACAGGGGGTTCGTACAATGAGCAGTACTTC
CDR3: CASSRTGGSYNEQYF

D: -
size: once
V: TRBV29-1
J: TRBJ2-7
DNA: TGCAGCGTTGTGTTGACTCACTCCTACAATGAGCAGTACTTC
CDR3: CSVVLTHSYNEQYF

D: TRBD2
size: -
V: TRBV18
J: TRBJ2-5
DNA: TGTGCCAGCTCGCGAACGGCGGGAGAAGGGGCGGATGAGCAGTACTTC
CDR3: CASSRTAGEGADEQYF

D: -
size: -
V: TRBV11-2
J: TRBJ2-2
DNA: TGTGCCAGCAGCCAGAACACGGGGGACACCGGGGAGCTGTTTTTT
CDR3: CASSQNTGDTGELFF

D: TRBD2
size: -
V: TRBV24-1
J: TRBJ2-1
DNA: TGTGCCACCAGTGATTTGGCGAGCGGGGGGGCACATGAGCAGTTCTTC
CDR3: CATSDLASGGAHEQFF

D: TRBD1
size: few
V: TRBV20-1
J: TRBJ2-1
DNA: TGCAGTGCTAGAGATCCCGGGACAGGGCGTTATTTGGAGCAGTTCTTC
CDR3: CSARDPGTGRYLEQFF

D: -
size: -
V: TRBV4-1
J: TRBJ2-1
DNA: TGCGCCAGCAGCACCCGGGACGGTCCCTACAATGAGCAGTTCTTC
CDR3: CASSTRDGPYNEQFF

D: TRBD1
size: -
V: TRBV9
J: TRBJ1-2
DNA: TGTGCCAGCAGCGCTACAGGGGGCGCCGGCTATGGCTACACCTTC
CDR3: CASSATGGAGYGYTF

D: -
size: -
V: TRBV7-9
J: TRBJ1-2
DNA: TGTGCCAGCAGCACCGTGGTGCGGGTAGGGGCGGATGGCTACACCTTC
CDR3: CASSTVVRVGADGYTF

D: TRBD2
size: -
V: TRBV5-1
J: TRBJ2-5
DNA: TGCGCCAGCAGCTTGCAGGAACTAGCGGGGGGGTTTGAGCAGTACTTC
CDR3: CASSLQELAGGFEQYF

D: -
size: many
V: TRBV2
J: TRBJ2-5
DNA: TGTGCCAGCAGTGAACATTCGACCCAGTACTTC
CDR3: CASSEHSTQYF

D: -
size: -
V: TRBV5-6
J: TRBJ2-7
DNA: TGTGCCAGCAGCGAGACGGGTCGGGGTCACGAGCAGTACTTC
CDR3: CASSETGRGHEQYF

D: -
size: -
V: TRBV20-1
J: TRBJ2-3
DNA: TGCAGTGCTAGTAGCCAGGGAAGCACAGATACGCAGTATTTT
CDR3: CSASSQGSTDTQYF

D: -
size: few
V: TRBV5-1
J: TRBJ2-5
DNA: TGCGCCAGCAGCCACGGAGGGGGGAATGTCCAAGAGACCCAGTACTTC
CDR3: CASSHGGGNVQETQYF

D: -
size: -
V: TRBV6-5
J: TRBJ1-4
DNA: TGTGCCAGCCGGGACACGGAAAATGAAAAACTGTTTTTT
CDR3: CASRDTENEKLFF

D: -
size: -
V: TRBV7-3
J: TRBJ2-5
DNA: TGTGCCAGCAGCCCCCAGGCCTATGGTGAGCAGTACTTC
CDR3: CASSPQAYGEQYF

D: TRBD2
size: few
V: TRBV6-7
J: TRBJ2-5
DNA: TGTGCCAGCAGTTACTCGAGGACTAGCGATCAAGAGACCCAGTACTTC
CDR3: CASSYSRTSDQETQYF